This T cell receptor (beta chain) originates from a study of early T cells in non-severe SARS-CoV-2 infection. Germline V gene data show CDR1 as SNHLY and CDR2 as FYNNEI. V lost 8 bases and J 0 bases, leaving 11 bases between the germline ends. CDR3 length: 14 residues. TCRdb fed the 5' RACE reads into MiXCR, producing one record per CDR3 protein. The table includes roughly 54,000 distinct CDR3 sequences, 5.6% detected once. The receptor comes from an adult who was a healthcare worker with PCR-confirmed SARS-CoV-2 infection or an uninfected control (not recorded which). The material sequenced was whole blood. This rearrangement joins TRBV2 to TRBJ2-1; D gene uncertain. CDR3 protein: CASLEGSSYNEQFF. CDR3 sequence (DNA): TGTGCCAGCCTAGAAGGGTCCTCCTACAATGAGCAGTTCTTC.